These T cell receptor beta chains were read from a single sample in a study of post-analysis software for immune sequencing data. TCRdb re-called the PCR reads through MiXCR, storing one row per CDR3 protein. Here the sample spans hundreds of thousands of distinct CDR3 sequences, 44% being singletons. Sequencing was carried out using blood. These receptors were taken from a girl aged 10-17 years with multiple sclerosis. CDR3s include the opening cysteine and the closing phenylalanine or tryptophan. The D gene is left open where the match is weak. The size entry is marked missing in some rows and otherwise reads once, few, many or a size class.

clone_size j_call d_call v_call cdr3_aa cdr3_nt
few TRBJ2-5 NA TRBV21-1 CASSVGLAGGETQYF TGTGCCAGCAGCGTGGGACTAGCGGGGGGAGAGACCCAGTACTTC
few TRBJ2-7 TRBD2 TRBV11-3 CASSWYGRDDEQYF TGTGCCAGCAGCTGGTACGGGAGGGACGACGAGCAGTACTTC
NA TRBJ1-5 TRBD1 TRBV12-3/TRBV12-4 CASRYSGTENQPQHF TGTGCCAGCAGGTACTCCGGGACAGAAAATCAGCCCCAGCATTTT
few TRBJ2-7 TRBD1 TRBV6-5 CASSEPTGADEQYF TGTGCCAGCAGTGAACCCACAGGGGCCGACGAGCAGTACTTC
NA TRBJ2-3 NA TRBV7-9 CASSSHWDTQYF TGTGCCAGCAGTTCCCATTGGGATACGCAGTATTTT
NA TRBJ1-6 NA TRBV7-9 CASSSPGVLSRHGSPLHF TGTGCCAGCAGTTCCCCTGGGGTTTTGAGTAGACATGGATCACCCCTCCACTTT
few TRBJ2-7 NA TRBV10-2 CASSEVGSYEQYF TGCGCCAGCAGTGAGGTGGGGTCCTACGAGCAGTACTTC
few TRBJ2-6 NA TRBV12-3/TRBV12-4 CASSPAGTGANVLTF TGTGCCAGCAGTCCGGCGGGCACTGGGGCCAACGTCCTGACTTTC
NA TRBJ2-1 TRBD2 TRBV19 CASSISSGDYNEQFF TGTGCCAGTAGTATTTCTAGCGGGGATTACAATGAGCAGTTCTTC
few TRBJ2-3 NA TRBV29-1 CSVQPDTQYF TGCAGCGTTCAACCAGATACGCAGTATTTT
NA TRBJ1-4 NA TRBV6-5 CASSYSGRANEKLFF TGTGCCAGCAGTTACTCGGGGAGGGCTAATGAAAAACTGTTTTTT
few TRBJ2-7 NA TRBV5-1 CASSPGGHTSYEQYF TGCGCCAGCAGCCCGGGGGGACATACTTCCTACGAGCAGTACTTC
few TRBJ1-4 TRBD1 TRBV10-1 CASSEDRANEKLFF TGCGCCAGCAGTGAGGACAGGGCAAATGAAAAACTGTTTTTT